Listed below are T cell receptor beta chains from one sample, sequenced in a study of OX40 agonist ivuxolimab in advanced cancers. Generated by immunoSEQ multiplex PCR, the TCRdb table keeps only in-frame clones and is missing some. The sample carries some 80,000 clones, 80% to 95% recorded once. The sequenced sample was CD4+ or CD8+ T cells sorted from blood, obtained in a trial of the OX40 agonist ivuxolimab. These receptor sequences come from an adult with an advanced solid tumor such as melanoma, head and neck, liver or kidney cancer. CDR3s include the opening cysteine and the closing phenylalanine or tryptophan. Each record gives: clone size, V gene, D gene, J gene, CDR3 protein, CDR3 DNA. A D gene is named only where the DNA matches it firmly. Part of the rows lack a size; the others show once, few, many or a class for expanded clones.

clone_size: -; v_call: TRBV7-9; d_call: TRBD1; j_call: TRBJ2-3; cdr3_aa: CASSLGTGPQYF; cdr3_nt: TGTGCCAGCAGCTTAGGGACAGGGCCGCAGTATTTT
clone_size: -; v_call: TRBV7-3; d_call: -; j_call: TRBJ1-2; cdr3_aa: CASSPDANYGYTF; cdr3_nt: TGTGCCAGCAGCCCGGACGCGAACTATGGCTACACCTTC
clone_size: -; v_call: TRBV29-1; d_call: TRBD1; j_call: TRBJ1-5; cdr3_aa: CSPGTETIRPQHF; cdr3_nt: TGCAGCCCTGGGACAGAGACAATCAGGCCCCAGCATTTT
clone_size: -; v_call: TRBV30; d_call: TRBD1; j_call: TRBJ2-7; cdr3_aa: CAWRPQGAGSYEQYF; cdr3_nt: TGTGCCTGGAGGCCACAGGGGGCCGGCTCCTACGAGCAGTACTTC
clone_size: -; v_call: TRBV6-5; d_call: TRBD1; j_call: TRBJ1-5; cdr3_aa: CASSQQGAAQPQHF; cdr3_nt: TGTGCCAGCAGTCAACAGGGGGCGGCTCAGCCCCAGCATTTT
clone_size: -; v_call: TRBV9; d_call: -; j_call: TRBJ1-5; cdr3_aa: CASRDYSVRAYSNQPQHF; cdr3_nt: TGTGCCAGCAGAGATTATAGTGTGAGGGCTTATAGCAATCAGCCCCAGCATTTT
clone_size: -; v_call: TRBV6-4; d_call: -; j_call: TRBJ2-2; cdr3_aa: CASSPGPGAAAGELFF; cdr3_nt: TGTGCCAGCAGTCCGGGACCTGGGGCAGCGGCCGGGGAGCTGTTTTTT
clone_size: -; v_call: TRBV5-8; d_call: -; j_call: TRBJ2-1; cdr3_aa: CASSLGTVYNEQFF; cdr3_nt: TGTGCCAGCAGCTTGGGGACAGTTTACAATGAGCAGTTCTTC
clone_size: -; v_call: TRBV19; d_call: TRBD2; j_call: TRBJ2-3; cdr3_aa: CASRTSGPTDTQYF; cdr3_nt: TGTGCCAGTAGGACTAGCGGGCCTACAGATACGCAGTATTTT
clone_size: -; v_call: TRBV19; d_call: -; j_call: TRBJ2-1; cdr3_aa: CASRLSSYNEQFF; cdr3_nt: TGTGCCAGCCGACTGAGCTCCTACAATGAGCAGTTCTTC
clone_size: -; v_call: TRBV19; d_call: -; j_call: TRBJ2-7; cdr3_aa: CASSMWDGTYEQYF; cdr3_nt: TGTGCCAGTAGTATGTGGGACGGAACCTACGAGCAGTACTTC
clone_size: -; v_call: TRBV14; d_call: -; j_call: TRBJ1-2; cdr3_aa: CASSQASSGGYTF; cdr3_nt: TGTGCCAGCAGCCAAGCCAGTTCAGGTGGCTACACCTTC
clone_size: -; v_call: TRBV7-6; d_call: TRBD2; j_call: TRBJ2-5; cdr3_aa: CASSSTGGGPSEETQYF; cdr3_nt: TGTGCCAGCAGCTCCACCGGGGGGGGACCTTCGGAAGAGACCCAGTACTTC
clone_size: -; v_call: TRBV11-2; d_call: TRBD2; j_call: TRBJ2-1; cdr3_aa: CASSSGLAGESYNEQFF; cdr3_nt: TGTGCCAGCAGCTCGGGACTAGCGGGGGAGTCCTACAATGAGCAGTTCTTC
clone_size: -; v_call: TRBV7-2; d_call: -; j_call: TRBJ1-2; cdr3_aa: CASSFPPSGYTF; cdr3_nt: TGTGCCAGCAGCTTCCCCCCTAGTGGCTACACCTTC
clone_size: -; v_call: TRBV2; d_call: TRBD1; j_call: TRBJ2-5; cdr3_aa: CASSEGQGQGVGETQYF; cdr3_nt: TGTGCCAGCAGTGAAGGTCAGGGACAGGGTGTGGGCGAGACCCAGTACTTC
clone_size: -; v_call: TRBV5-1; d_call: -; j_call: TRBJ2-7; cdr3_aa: CASKGETSSSYEQYF; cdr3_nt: TGCGCCAGCAAGGGGGAGACATCGAGCTCCTACGAGCAGTACTTC
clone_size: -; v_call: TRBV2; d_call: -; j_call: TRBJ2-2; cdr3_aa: CASSDPGPNTGELFF; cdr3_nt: TGTGCCAGCAGTGATCCGGGGCCTAACACCGGGGAGCTGTTTTTT
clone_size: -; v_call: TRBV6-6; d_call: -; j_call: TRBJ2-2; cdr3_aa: CASSVQNTGELFF; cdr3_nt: TGTGCCAGCAGTGTTCAGAACACCGGGGAGCTGTTTTTT
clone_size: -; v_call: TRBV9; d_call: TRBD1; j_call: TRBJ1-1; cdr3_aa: CASSVTTGGAGFTEAFF; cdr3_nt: TGTGCCAGCAGCGTCACAACAGGGGGAGCTGGGTTCACTGAAGCTTTCTTT
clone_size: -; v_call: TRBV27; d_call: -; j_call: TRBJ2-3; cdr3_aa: CASTRRGTDTQYF; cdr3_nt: TGTGCCAGCACCAGGAGGGGCACAGATACGCAGTATTTT
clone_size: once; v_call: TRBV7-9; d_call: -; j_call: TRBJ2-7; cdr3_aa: CASSGQPPSYEQYF; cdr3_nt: TGTGCCAGCAGCGGACAGCCGCCTTCCTACGAGCAGTACTTC
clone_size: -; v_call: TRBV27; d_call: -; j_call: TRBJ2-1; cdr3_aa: CASSSLLNEQFF; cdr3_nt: TGTGCCAGCAGTTCTCTATTAAATGAGCAGTTCTTC